This TCR beta chain was identified in a study of CXCR3-negative and CXCR3-positive naive CD8 T cells. Across the study: The total count of TRB reads reached about 150 million, and each library contributed about 1.5 +/- 0.3 million. Study observations and caveats: Memory cells showed distinct TRBV-TRBJ patterns, while the two naive subsets matched. Post-cryopreservation CXCR3 expression was partly diminished, and the bulk of assays employed fresh PBMCs.

The authors made the TRB cDNA libraries by 5' RACE using UMI labels. From its re-call of the 5' RACE reads, TCRdb lists each CDR3 protein once, without DNA. In total, the table holds around 41,000 distinct CDR3 sequences. CD8+ T cell subsets were each sorted in triplicate, approximately 300,000 cells apiece. CDR1 is SGHRS, CDR2 YFSETQ, per germline. The CDR3 runs 14 residues. Comment on this clonotype: Its antigen is as yet unknown.

This TCR derives from a human donor in good health. Some clones in this sample may be carry-over from other donors' samples. V is TRBV5-1 and J is TRBJ2-1; TCRdb picks TRBD1, but there is no DNA to check that call. Sequencing used memory CD8+ T cells from blood. The CDR3 loop is CASSLDDRYNEQFF.